This T cell receptor beta chain emerged from a study of T cells in Graves' hyperthyroidism and ophthalmopathy. Study-wide findings and caveats: Ophthalmopathy, which appeared later, was predicted by the model a median 6.5 months before onset. In blood, most of the thyroid clonotypes expanded above 0.001 were also present.

As to this clonotype: The target antigen is unknown.

V lost 5 bases to trimming and J lost 10 bases; unmatched junction nucleotides: 6. The CDR3 extends over 13 amino acids. Germline V CDR1 and CDR2: ENHRY, SYGVKD. Template material for amplifying TCR beta CDR3 regions consisted of RNA transcripts. HTBI primers were the set used in a first-round RT-PCR of the TCR CDR3. A single record per CDR3 protein comes from TCRdb applying MiXCR to the multiplex PCR reads. This sample has roughly 380,000 distinct CDR3 sequences, with roughly 14% found just once. This TCR was recovered from a woman aged 55 to 70 with Graves' hyperthyroidism. The material sequenced was blood. J is TRBJ1-1 and V is TRBV10-3; 11 nucleotides line up with TRBD1. CDR3 in amino acids: CAISSGQGARAFF. CDR3 DNA sequence: TGTGCCATCAGTTCCGGACAGGGGGCGCGAGCTTTCTTT.